One and the same sample provided the 25 T cell receptor beta chains below, sequenced in a study of T cell responses to AZD1222 COVID-19 vaccine. Sequencing used immunoSEQ multiplex PCR; TCRdb keeps in-frame clones, though not all of them. Altogether 130,000 to 150,000 clones are present, around 88% being singletons, with the ten largest covering approximately 2.3%. The sequences come from peripheral blood, collected on day 0 of AZD1222 vaccination. All receptors derive from an adult in good health.

V usage is TRBV10-3 and J usage is TRBJ2-5, with D unclear. This CDR3 region has 14 residues. V lost 6 bases, J lost 4 bases, and 15 bases lay in between. CDR1 and CDR2 (germline): ENHRY, SYGVKD. This CDR3 is CAIREPSHLETQYF. In DNA, the CDR3 is TGTGCCATCAGGGAGCCCTCTCACCTAGAGACCCAGTACTTC.

The genes are TRBV3-1 (or the pseudogene TRBV3-2) and TRBJ1-1; D not resolved. Trimming removed 3 bases at V and 1 base at J, with 15 bases between. CDR3 length: 16 amino acids. CDR1 and CDR2 from the germline V gene are LGHDT and YNNKEL (reference sequence). The CDR3, as DNA: TGTGCCAGCAGCCAGGCCTCGGCGGGTCCGAACACTGAAGCTTTCTTT. It yields the protein CASSQASAGPNTEAFF.

This chain uses TRBV6-1 with TRBJ2-3; 7 bases map to TRBD2. This CDR3 has 19 residues. After removal of 4 bases from V and 0 bases from J, the junction contained 16 bases not matched to a gene. CDR1 and CDR2 from the germline V gene are MNHNS and SASEGT. The CDR3 sequence is CASSGGTTARALSTDTQYF. CDR3 bases: TGTGCCAGCAGTGGGGGGACTACGGCTAGGGCCCTGAGCACAGATACGCAGTATTTT.

V gene TRBV7-6 combines with J gene TRBJ1-1; no reliable D call. CDR1 and CDR2 from the germline V gene are SGHVS and FNYEAQ. The CDR3 extends over 15 amino acids. V gave up 5 bases and J gave up 0 bases, with 13 bases separating them. CDR3 protein: CASSPRNRLNTEAFF. In DNA form, the CDR3 reads TGTGCCAGCAGCCCCCGTAACCGGCTGAACACTGAAGCTTTCTTT.

The chain links TRBV18 to TRBJ1-1; D remains unclear. Trimming stripped 3 bases from V and 2 bases from J, with 7 bases between. Germline loops: CDR1 KGHSH, CDR2 LQKENI. CDR3 length: 13 residues. CDR3 in DNA: TGTGCCAGCTCACCGGAAATAAACACTGAAGCTTTCTTT. It yields the protein CASSPEINTEAFF.

The gene calls are TRBV1 and TRBJ2-1; the D call of TRBD2 is as the table states it, not checked on the DNA. TRBV1 is a documented pseudogene. The CDR3 runs to 16 residues. This CDR3 reads CTSSHTGTSGNNEQFF. The CDR3 region has the DNA TGCACCAGCAGCCATACCGGGACTAGCGGTAACAATGAGCAGTTCTTC.

This clone has only a few counts. The chain combines TRBV27 with TRBJ2-7; no firm D call. The V gene lost 4 bases and the J gene lost 3 bases, with 13 bases spanning the gap. CDR1 and CDR2 (germline): MNHEY, SMNVEV (reference sequence). The CDR3 loop spans 14 amino acids. CDR3 sequence (DNA): TGTGCCAGCAGTTCTGTTGGGTTCTACTACGAGCAGTACTTC. Translated, it gives CASSSVGFYYEQYF.

The V gene is TRBV11-2, the J gene TRBJ2-7; perhaps TRBD1 as D (6 bases). This CDR3 spans 14 amino acids. Germline loops: CDR1 SGHAT, CDR2 FQNNGV. V shed 6 bases and J shed 6 bases, with 18 bases lying between them. The CDR3 nucleotides read TGTGCCAGCAGTTCCCCAAGGGGGATAGGCGAGCAGTACTTC. Amino acid sequence: CASSSPRGIGEQYF.

The chain uses TRBV19 and TRBJ2-3, with 9 bases lining up with TRBD2. V lost 5 bases and J lost 4; bases outside the gene matches: 13. The CDR3 has 17 residues. Germline CDR1 is LNHDA and CDR2 is SQIVND (reference sequence). The CDR3 protein is CASSVPKGGRAPDTQYF. The CDR3 DNA reads as TGTGCCAGTAGTGTCCCTAAGGGCGGGAGGGCCCCAGATACGCAGTATTTT.

The chain joins TRBV27 to TRBJ1-1; D call uncertain. The germline CDR1 and CDR2 sequences are MNHEY and SMNVEV (reference sequence). V was clipped by 4 bases and J by 1 base, with 7 bases between them. The CDR3 is 13 residues long. CDR3 amino acids: CASSSTQNTEAFF. CDR3 sequence (DNA): TGTGCCAGCAGTTCAACACAGAACACTGAAGCTTTCTTT.

The gene calls are TRBV9 and TRBJ2-7; weak D call: TRBD2 (5 bases). The CDR3 runs to 15 residues. V dropped 0 bases and J dropped 4 bases, with 14 bases sitting between them. The V gene's germline CDR1 is SGDLS and CDR2 YYNGEE. Written as DNA, the CDR3 is TGTGCCAGCAGCGTAGGCGGGCAAATTCTTTACGAGCAGTACTTC. It yields the protein CASSVGGQILYEQYF.

This clone has only a few counts. The chain is built from TRBV28 and TRBJ2-7; no reliable D call. The V gene lost 5 bases and the J gene lost 2 bases, with 4 bases spanning the gap. Germline V gives CDR1 MDHEN, CDR2 SYDVKM. CDR3 length equals 11 residues. The CDR3 DNA reads TGTGCCAGCAGTGCTACCTACGAGCAGTACTTC. Translating it yields CASSATYEQYF.

This clone was observed a single time. The genes are TRBV11-3 and TRBJ2-1; 15 bases line up with TRBD2. V was clipped by 4 bases and J by 0 bases; unmatched bases: 4. Germline CDR1 and CDR2: SGHNT and YENEEA. The CDR3 spans 18 residues. CDR3 nucleotide sequence: TGTGCCAGCAGCTGGGGACTAGCGGGAGGTCCCTCCTACAATGAGCAGTTCTTC. As protein: CASSWGLAGGPSYNEQFF.

This clone has a handful of counts. The rearrangement joins TRBV30 to TRBJ2-1, with D possibly being TRBD2 (6 bases). The CDR3 spans 15 residues. V was trimmed by 3 bases and J by 1 base, leaving 13 bases between them. Germline V lookup: CDR1 GTSNPN, CDR2 SVGIG (reference sequence). The CDR3, as DNA: TGTGCCTGGAGAGGTGGGGGGTGGTCCTACAATGAGCAGTTCTTC. This sequence encodes CAWRGGGWSYNEQFF.

This chain uses TRBV12-3 or TRBV12-4 with TRBJ1-6, with no clear D. CDR3 length equals 13 residues. The V gene lost 1 base and the J gene lost 10 bases, with 8 bases spanning the gap. Written as DNA, the CDR3 is TGTGCCAGCAGTTTAGGCCCTACCTCACCCCTCCACTTT. Its protein product is CASSLGPTSPLHF.

This chain connects TRBV6-5 to TRBJ1-2; TRBD1 aligns across 7 bases. V was pared by 5 bases and J by 8 bases, with 2 bases of the junction left unmatched. This CDR3 comprises 11 residues. Germline assignment: CDR1 MNHEY and CDR2 SVGAGI. The CDR3 nucleotides are TGTGCCAGCAGTAACAGGGGCGGCTACACCTTC. This gives the protein CASSNRGGYTF.

The chain is built from TRBV10-3 and TRBJ1-4; D is unresolved. Trimming took 3 bases from V and 3 from J, leaving 5 bases between them. CDR3 length: 13 residues. Looked up from germline, CDR1 is ENHRY and CDR2 is SYGVKD. The CDR3 DNA follows: TGTGCCATCAGTGAACGGGCTAATGAAAAACTGTTTTTT. Protein product: CAISERANEKLFF.

The V and J genes are TRBV12-3 or TRBV12-4 and TRBJ1-1; D is uncertain. The germline V and J ends were trimmed by 2 bases and 5 bases, with 9 bases remaining between them. This CDR3 has 13 residues. CDR3 nucleotides: TGTGCCAGCAGTTTATGGGGTGGGACTGAAGCTTTCTTT. Translated, it gives CASSLWGGTEAFF.

V and J are TRBV27 and TRBJ2-7; the D gene is possibly TRBD1 (6 bases). The V gene's germline CDR1 is MNHEY and CDR2 SMNVEV (reference sequence). Trimming pared 2 bases from V and 4 bases from J, leaving 18 bases between. This CDR3 contains 16 residues. CDR3 nucleotides: TGTGCCAGCAGTTTAGCCAAAACGGGACACGGATACGAGCAGTACTTC. Encoded protein: CASSLAKTGHGYEQYF.

This chain's CDR3 is CASSLLMGGTGELFF. Written as DNA, the CDR3 is TGTGCCAGCAGCCTCCTCATGGGGGGTACCGGGGAGCTGTTTTTT. The rearrangement joins TRBV14 to TRBJ2-2, with TRBD2 as a possible D gene (6 bases). The length of the CDR3 is 15 residues. V lost 4 bases and J lost 5, with 14 bases in between. Germline V gene sequence: CDR1 SGHDN, CDR2 FVKESK.

The genes are TRBV11-3 and TRBJ1-2; D might be TRBD1 (5 bases). V was pared by 0 bases and J by 4 bases, with 15 bases between. From germline, CDR1 is SGHNT and CDR2 YENEEA. The CDR3 length is 16 residues. CDR3 sequence (DNA): TGTGCCAGCAGCTTAGATCGAGCAGGGAACGCCTATGGCTACACCTTC. This encodes CASSLDRAGNAYGYTF.

In this sample, this clone turned up a few times. The chain couples TRBV30 to TRBJ2-7; 8 bases map to TRBD1. Germline CDR1 is GTSNPN and CDR2 is SVGIG (reference sequence). J gave up 0 bases and V 5 bases, and 3 bases lay outside the gene matches. The CDR3 has 13 residues. CDR3 DNA: TGTGCCTGGGACGACAGGGGCTCCTACGAGCAGTACTTC. It encodes CAWDDRGSYEQYF.

The chain recombines TRBV19 with TRBJ1-3, with a weak D call TRBD1 (5 bases). This CDR3 is 13 amino acids long. Germline V gene lookup returns CDR1 LNHDA and CDR2 SQIVND (reference sequence). V shed 8 bases and J shed 0 bases, with 8 bases lying between them. The CDR3 region is CASRGPSGNTIYF. DNA for the CDR3: TGTGCCAGTCGGGGACCCTCTGGAAACACCATATATTTT. The full variable domain, rest sourced from reference TRBV19 and TRBJ1-3, is DGGITQSPKYLFRKEGQNVTLSCEQNLNHDAMYWYRQDPGQGLRLIYYSQIVNDFQKGDIAEGYSVSREKKESFPLTVTSAQKNPTAFYLCASRGPSGNTIYFGEGSWLTVV.

The chain recombines TRBV6-1 with TRBJ2-5; TRBD2 aligns across 8 bases. Trimming at V came to 3 bases and at J to 4 bases, leaving 13 bases not matched to a gene. Looked up from germline, CDR1 is MNHNS and CDR2 is SASEGT. This CDR3 is 17 amino acids long. CDR3 in amino acids: CASSEGGWTSHRETQYF. The DNA of the CDR3 is TGTGCCAGCAGTGAGGGCGGTTGGACTAGCCATCGAGAGACCCAGTACTTC.

This clone was counted once. The chain carries TRBV27 and TRBJ2-7, with 8 bases identical to TRBD2. The CDR3 has 15 amino acids. J was trimmed by 0 bases and V by 5 bases; bases with no gene match: 6. In germline, CDR1 is MNHEY, CDR2 SMNVEV (reference sequence). This CDR3 reads CASSISGAVSYEQYF. The CDR3 coding sequence is TGTGCCAGCAGTATTAGCGGGGCCGTCTCCTACGAGCAGTACTTC.